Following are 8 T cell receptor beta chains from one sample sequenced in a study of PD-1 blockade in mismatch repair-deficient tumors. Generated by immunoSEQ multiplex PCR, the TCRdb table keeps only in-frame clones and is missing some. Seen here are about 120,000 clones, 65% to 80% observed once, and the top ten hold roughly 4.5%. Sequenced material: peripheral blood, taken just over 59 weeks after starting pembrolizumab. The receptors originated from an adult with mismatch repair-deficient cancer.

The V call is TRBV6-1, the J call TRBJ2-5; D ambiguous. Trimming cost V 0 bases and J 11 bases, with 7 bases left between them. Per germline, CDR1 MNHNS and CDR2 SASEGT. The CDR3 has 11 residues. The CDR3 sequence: CASSEAQWQYF. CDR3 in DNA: TGTGCCAGCAGTGAAGCCCAATGGCAGTACTTC.

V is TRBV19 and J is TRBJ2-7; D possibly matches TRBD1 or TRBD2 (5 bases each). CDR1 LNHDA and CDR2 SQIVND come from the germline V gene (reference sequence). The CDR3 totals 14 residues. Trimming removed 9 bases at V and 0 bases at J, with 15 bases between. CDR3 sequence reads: CASQHRGRSYEQYF. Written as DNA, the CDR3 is TGTGCCAGCCAACACCGGGGACGCTCCTACGAGCAGTACTTC.

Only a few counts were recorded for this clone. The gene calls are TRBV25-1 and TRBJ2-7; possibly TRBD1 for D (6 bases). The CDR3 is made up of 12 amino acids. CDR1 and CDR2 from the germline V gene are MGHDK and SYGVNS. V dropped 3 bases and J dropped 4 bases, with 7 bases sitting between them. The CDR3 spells CASSDTGYEQYF. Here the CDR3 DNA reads TGTGCCAGCAGTGATACAGGGTACGAGCAGTACTTC.

The CDR3 reads CASSRGQGWGIEETQYF. The CDR3 coding sequence is TGTGCCAGCAGCCGAGGACAGGGCTGGGGGATAGAAGAGACCCAGTACTTC. V usage is TRBV14 and J usage is TRBJ2-5; 8 nucleotides line up with TRBD1. V shed 4 bases, J shed 3 bases, and the junction held 13 bases outside the gene matches. This CDR3 comprises 17 residues. Germline CDR1 SGHDN, CDR2 FVKESK.

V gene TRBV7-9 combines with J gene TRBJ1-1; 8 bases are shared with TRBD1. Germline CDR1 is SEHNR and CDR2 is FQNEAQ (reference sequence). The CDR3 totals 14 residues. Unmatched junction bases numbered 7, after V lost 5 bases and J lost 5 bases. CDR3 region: CASSTWTGNTEAFF. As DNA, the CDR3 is TGTGCCAGCAGCACCTGGACAGGGAATACTGAAGCTTTCTTT.

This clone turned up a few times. CDR3 DNA: TGTGCCAGCAGCCTACGGGAGCGGGCCTACGAGCAGTACTTC. Translating it yields CASSLRERAYEQYF. The rearrangement joins TRBV6-5 to TRBJ2-7; a possible D gene is TRBD2 (6 bases). Germline V gives CDR1 MNHEY, CDR2 SVGAGI. Deletions cut 6 bases from V and 2 bases from J, with 14 bases between. The CDR3 has 14 residues.

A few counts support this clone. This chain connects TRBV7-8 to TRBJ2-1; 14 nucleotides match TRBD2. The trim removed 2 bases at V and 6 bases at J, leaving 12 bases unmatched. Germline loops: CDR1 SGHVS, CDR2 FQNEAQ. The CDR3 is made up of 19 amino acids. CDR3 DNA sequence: TGTGCCAGCAGCTTACGTCAGGGGACTAGCGGGAGTAGGGTCAATGAGCAGTTCTTC. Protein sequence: CASSLRQGTSGSRVNEQFF. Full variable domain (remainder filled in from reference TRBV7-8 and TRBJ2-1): GAGVSQSPRYKVAKRGQDVALRCDPISGHVSLFWYQQALGQGPEFLTYFQNEAQLDKSGLPSDRFFAERPEGSVSTLKIQRTQQEDSAVYLCASSLRQGTSGSRVNEQFFGPGTRLTVL.

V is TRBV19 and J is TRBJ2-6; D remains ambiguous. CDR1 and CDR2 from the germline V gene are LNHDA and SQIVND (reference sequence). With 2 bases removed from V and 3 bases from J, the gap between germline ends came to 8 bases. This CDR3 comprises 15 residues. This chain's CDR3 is CASSILGGGANVLTF. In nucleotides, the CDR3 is TGTGCCAGTAGTATACTCGGCGGTGGGGCCAACGTCCTGACTTTC.